These 15 T cell receptor beta chains share one sample of origin, sequenced in a study of early T cells in non-severe SARS-CoV-2 infection. TCRdb re-called the 5' RACE reads with MiXCR, one entry per CDR3 protein. The sample has 45,000 to 60,000 distinct CDR3 sequences, 7.7% seen once. Sequencing used whole blood. The receptor set was obtained from an adult who was a healthcare worker with PCR-confirmed SARS-CoV-2 infection or an uninfected control (not recorded which).

This clonotype was detected ten times or more. The chain uses TRBV7-3 and TRBJ2-3; D is possibly TRBD2 (7 bases). Per germline, CDR1 SGHTA and CDR2 FQGTGA. The CDR3 totals 16 residues. Between the trimmed V and J ends, which lost 5 bases and 5 bases, there was a span of 20 bases. CDR3 sequence reads: CASSPGGAGHVDTQYF. DNA of the CDR3: TGTGCCAGCAGCCCTGGGGGAGCGGGACATGTAGATACGCAGTATTTT.

This clonotype was found many times. The rearrangement uses TRBV7-2 and TRBJ2-2; D unclear. The CDR3 is 16 amino acids. The ends were cut back, 1 base at V and 0 bases at J, with 9 bases in the middle. Germline V gene data show CDR1 as SGHTA and CDR2 as FQGNSA. The CDR3 is CASSLEAGPNTGELFF. CDR3 bases: TGTGCCAGCAGCTTAGAGGCAGGACCGAACACCGGGGAGCTGTTTTTT.

This clonotype has just a few counts. CDR3 in DNA: TGCGCCAGCAGCACAGGACAAGTCCAAGAGACCCAGTACTTC. Protein product: CASSTGQVQETQYF. The V call is TRBV5-1, the J call TRBJ2-5; D perhaps matches TRBD1 (5 bases). With 4 bases removed from V and 1 base from J, the gap between germline ends came to 11 bases. The CDR3 consists of 14 residues. The germline CDR1 and CDR2 sequences are SGHRS and YFSETQ.

V gene TRBV18 combines with J gene TRBJ1-2; D not certain. Germline CDR1 and CDR2: KGHSH and LQKENI. CDR3 size: 13 residues. Trimming pared 3 bases from V and 7 bases from J, leaving 12 bases between. CDR3: CASSPSEASGYTF. Here the CDR3 DNA reads TGTGCCAGCTCACCGAGCGAGGCGTCTGGCTACACCTTC.

The chain combines TRBV29-1 with TRBJ1-2; 9 bases match TRBD1. CDR1 is SQVTM and CDR2 is ANQGSEA in the germline V gene. The junction had 3 bases not matched to a gene; V was cut back by 4 bases and J by 0 bases. The CDR3 runs to 14 residues. CDR3 bases: TGCAGCGTTGTAGGGACAGGGACTAACTATGGCTACACCTTC. Translating it yields CSVVGTGTNYGYTF.

The genes are TRBV18 and TRBJ2-6, with D possibly matching TRBD2 (5 bases). Trimming took off 6 bases at V and 1 base at J, with 16 bases between the two ends. The CDR3 loop spans 17 amino acids. The V gene's germline CDR1 is KGHSH and CDR2 LQKENI. CDR3: CASSHTTIGSGANVLTF. The CDR3 coding sequence is TGTGCCAGCTCCCATACGACTATTGGGTCTGGGGCCAACGTCCTGACTTTC.

On this clonotype itself: A much larger clone lies a single base off, so this may be a read error. The chain is built from TRBV11-1 and TRBJ2-3, with 9 nucleotides matching TRBD2. V trimming: 5 bases; J trimming: 9 bases; junction bases outside the gene matches: 12. CDR3 length equals 15 residues. Germline CDR1 SGHAT, CDR2 FQDESV (reference sequence). For the CDR3, the DNA is TGTGCCAGCAGCCCGTTTAGCGGGAGTGGTGAAACGCAGTATTTT. Translated: CASSPFSGSGETQYF.

This clonotype was seen many times. The genes are TRBV5-1 and TRBJ2-1; 7 nucleotides match TRBD2. Trimming cost V 4 bases and J 0 bases; bases outside gene matches: 7. The CDR3 has 16 residues. Germline-derived CDR1 and CDR2 are SGHRS and YFSETQ. For the CDR3, the DNA is TGCGCCAGCAGCCTCTCGAGCGGGAACTCCTACAATGAGCAGTTCTTC. It codes for CASSLSSGNSYNEQFF.

This chain joins TRBV20-1 and TRBJ2-4; 8 nucleotides agree with TRBD2. V gave up 3 bases and J gave up 2 bases; unmatched junction bases: 15. The CDR3 runs to 18 residues. Looked up from germline, CDR1 is DFQATT and CDR2 is SNEGSKA (reference sequence). CDR3 in amino acids: CSASGGGSPQMTKNIQYF. The DNA for the CDR3 is TGCAGTGCTAGCGGGGGGGGTTCCCCCCAGATGACCAAAAACATTCAGTACTTC.

This clonotype has just a few counts. V gene TRBV28 combines with J gene TRBJ2-1; 10 bases fit TRBD2. CDR1 is MDHEN and CDR2 is SYDVKM in the germline V gene. Trimming took 6 bases from V and 7 from J; bases not matched to a gene: 12. CDR3 length equals 16 residues. The CDR3 DNA is TGTGCCAGCAGACCCGGTGGGGCTAGCGGGGGTAATGAGCAGTTCTTC. Protein product: CASRPGGASGGNEQFF.

This clonotype showed up many times. V is TRBV12-3 or TRBV12-4 and J is TRBJ1-1; D not certain. Trimming cost V 6 bases and J 4 bases, with 15 bases left between them. The CDR3 has 14 amino acids. The chain's CDR3 is CASSQLEDGTEAFF. In DNA form, the CDR3 reads TGTGCCAGCAGCCAGCTGGAGGACGGCACTGAAGCTTTCTTT.

This clonotype came up many times. The CDR3 DNA reads TGCAGTGCTAGAGAACGGCTCACTGAAGCTTTCTTT. Translated: CSARERLTEAFF. The chain links TRBV20-1 to TRBJ1-1; D is undetermined. V was shortened by 0 bases and J by 4 bases, with 6 bases between the two germline ends. Germline V gene lookup returns CDR1 DFQATT and CDR2 SNEGSKA (reference sequence). The CDR3 is made up of 12 amino acids.

Ten or more counts support this clonotype. V is TRBV7-6 and J is TRBJ2-5; 11 positions agree with TRBD1. With V trimmed by 0 bases and J by 5 bases, 5 bases remained unmatched. The CDR3 sequence is 16 residues long. Germline V lookup: CDR1 SGHVS, CDR2 FNYEAQ. CDR3 bases: TGTGCCAGCAGCTTAGCCTGGACAGGGGGCAAGGAGACCCAGTACTTC. Translation: CASSLAWTGGKETQYF. The whole variable domain, remainder taken from reference TRBV7-6 and TRBJ2-5, is GAGVSQSPRYKVTKRGQDVALRCDPISGHVSLYWYRQALGQGPEFLTYFNYEAQQDKSGLPNDRFSAERPEGSISTLTIQRTEQRDSAMYRCASSLAWTGGKETQYFGPGTRLLVL.

This clonotype was detected many times. The chain joins TRBV7-2 to TRBJ2-1; no clear D. This CDR3 spans 17 amino acids. Germline CDR1 SGHTA, CDR2 FQGNSA. V lost 3 bases and J lost 3, with 18 bases in between. The CDR3 here is CASSFGSNPYVYNEQFF. CDR3 bases: TGTGCCAGCAGCTTCGGTTCTAATCCCTATGTCTACAATGAGCAGTTCTTC. Variable domain in full (rest from reference TRBV7-2 and TRBJ2-1): GAGVSQSPSNKVTEKGKDVELRCDPISGHTALYWYRQSLGQGLEFLIYFQGNSAPDKSGLPSDRFSAERTGGSVSTLTIQRTQQEDSAVYLCASSFGSNPYVYNEQFFGPGTRLTVL.

The rearrangement links TRBV7-3 to TRBJ2-1; the D is unclear. Per the germline V gene, CDR1 is SGHTA and CDR2 is FQGTGA. Trimming shortened V by 5 bases and J by 1 base, and 6 bases separated the two germline ends. The CDR3 contains 13 residues. The CDR3 protein is CASSTTSYNEQFF. The DNA for the CDR3 is TGTGCCAGCAGCACCACGTCCTACAATGAGCAGTTCTTC.